This passage covers 21 T cell receptor beta chains from one sample sequenced in a study of T cell responses to AZD1222 COVID-19 vaccine. Only in-frame clones appear in the TCRdb table, and some are missing; sequencing was by immunoSEQ multiplex PCR. The sample lists about 150,000 clones, about 85% occurring once. The sample in question was peripheral blood, obtained on day 0 of AZD1222 vaccination. Receptors originate from an adult in good health.

This chain links TRBV9 with TRBJ1-4; no firm D call. V was pared by 4 bases and J by 4 bases, with 23 bases between. Per the germline V gene, CDR1 is SGDLS and CDR2 is YYNGEE. The CDR3 contains 18 residues. CDR3 sequence: CASSPGSKGPLYNEKLFF. CDR3 nucleotides: TGTGCCAGCAGCCCAGGTTCGAAAGGACCTTTGTATAATGAAAAACTGTTTTTT.

The CDR3 DNA reads as TGCGCCAGCAGCCCGAGGGGGGACACTGAAGCTTTCTTT. This translates into CASSPRGDTEAFF. The chain combines TRBV5-1 with TRBJ1-1; tentatively, D is TRBD1 (6 bases). CDR1 SGHRS and CDR2 YFSETQ come from the germline V gene. The length of the CDR3 is 13 residues. The germline V and J ends were trimmed by 4 bases and 3 bases, with 10 bases remaining between them.

V gene TRBV25-1 combines with J gene TRBJ1-2; 9 nucleotides agree with TRBD1. CDR3 length equals 13 residues. Trimming cost V 6 bases and J 2 bases; bases outside gene matches: 1. Germline CDR1 and CDR2: MGHDK and SYGVNS. CDR3 loop: CASRQGANYGYTF. The CDR3 DNA reads TGTGCCAGCAGACAGGGGGCCAACTATGGCTACACCTTC.

DNA of the CDR3: TGTGCCAGTAGTATAGGCTGGCAGACTCAATACGAGCAGTACTTC. Its protein product is CASSIGWQTQYEQYF. J is TRBJ2-7 and V is TRBV19, with D unclear. V gave up 1 base and J gave up 4 bases, with 14 bases separating them. CDR3 length equals 15 residues. Germline CDR1 and CDR2: LNHDA and SQIVND (reference sequence).

The sample holds one count of this clone. The chain joins TRBV20-1 to TRBJ1-6; the D is unclear. Germline V gene data show CDR1 as DFQATT and CDR2 as SNEGSKA (reference sequence). V dropped 5 bases and J dropped 14 bases, with 13 bases sitting between them. The CDR3 is made up of 11 amino acids. This CDR3 is CSASLGYTLHF. The CDR3, as DNA: TGCAGTGCTTCCCTCGGATACACCCTCCACTTT.

The chain uses TRBV2 and TRBJ2-7; D not resolved. Germline CDR1 and CDR2: SNHLY and FYNNEI. The CDR3 has 13 residues. V was clipped by 1 base and J by 3 bases, with 7 bases between them. The CDR3: CASSEGGDYEQYF. The CDR3 nucleotides read TGTGCCAGCAGTGAAGGTGGGGACTACGAGCAGTACTTC.

The genes are TRBV3-1 (or the pseudogene TRBV3-2) and TRBJ1-5; D is perhaps TRBD1 (6 bases). The length of the CDR3 is 15 residues. The germline V gene has CDR1 LGHDT and CDR2 YNNKEL (reference sequence). Trimming pared 2 bases from V and 6 bases from J, leaving 14 bases between. For the CDR3, the DNA is TGTGCCAGCAGCCAAAGGGGGGCTGCCGGTCAGCCCCAGCATTTT. Translation gives CASSQRGAAGQPQHF.

The J gene is TRBJ2-7, the V gene TRBV2; D unclear. Germline lookup yields CDR1 SNHLY and CDR2 FYNNEI. This CDR3 comprises 13 residues. The V gene lost 4 bases and the J gene lost 2 bases, with 9 bases spanning the gap. The CDR3 region has the DNA TGTGCCAGCAGTGTTACAGTCCCCTACGAGCAGTACTTC. Translating gives CASSVTVPYEQYF.

The CDR3 nucleotides are TGTGCCAGCAGTTACCCGGGAGGGAGTACTGAGCAGTTCTTC. Its protein product is CASSYPGGSTEQFF. The V call is TRBV6-5, the J call TRBJ2-1, with 8 bases fitting TRBD2. The CDR3 runs to 14 residues. Germline CDR1 is MNHEY and CDR2 is SVGAGI. J lost 9 bases, V lost 2 bases, and 6 bases had no gene match.

V and J are TRBV6-2 or TRBV6-3 and TRBJ2-3; TRBD2 agrees at 14 bases. J was trimmed by 2 bases and V by 0 bases; bases with no gene match: 10. The CDR3 runs to 20 residues. Per germline, CDR1 MNHEY and CDR2 SVGEGT. The CDR3, as DNA: TGTGCCAGCAGTTACTCGATGCTGGGACTAGCGGGAGTGTCCACAGATACGCAGTATTTT. Translating it yields CASSYSMLGLAGVSTDTQYF.

This chain joins TRBV18 and TRBJ2-3; no firm D call. In germline, CDR1 is KGHSH, CDR2 LQKENI. CDR3 length: 13 residues. V lost 3 bases, J lost 3 bases, and 7 bases lay in between. CDR3 protein: CASSPGQTDTQYF. For the CDR3, the DNA is TGTGCCAGCTCACCTGGGCAGACAGATACGCAGTATTTT.

V usage is TRBV20-1 and J usage is TRBJ1-2; D possibly corresponds to TRBD1 (5 bases). Trimming left V 3 bases short and J 0 bases short, with 14 bases between. The CDR3 length is 15 residues. Germline assignment: CDR1 DFQATT and CDR2 SNEGSKA (reference sequence). The CDR3 region is CSASMGRSANYGYTF. In DNA form, the CDR3 reads TGCAGTGCTAGTATGGGACGGAGTGCTAACTATGGCTACACCTTC.

This chain links TRBV19 with TRBJ1-6, with no clear D. Germline CDR1 and CDR2: LNHDA and SQIVND (reference sequence). The CDR3 covers 14 residues. V shed 7 bases and J shed 8 bases, with 15 bases lying between them. In DNA, the CDR3 is TGTGCCAGTAATCGGGAACTAACCTATTCACCCCTCCACTTT. Translation gives CASNRELTYSPLHF.

V and J are TRBV5-6 and TRBJ1-1; TRBD1 aligns across 12 bases. The germline V gene encodes CDR1 SGHDT and CDR2 YYEEEE. Trimming at V came to 4 bases and at J to 5 bases, leaving 12 bases not matched to a gene. The CDR3 is 17 amino acids. CDR3 residues: CASSPSRDRGPRTEAFF. CDR3 nucleotide sequence: TGTGCCAGCAGCCCATCCCGGGACAGGGGGCCGAGGACTGAAGCTTTCTTT.

The rearrangement uses TRBV25-1 and TRBJ2-1, with 12 positions matching TRBD2. This CDR3 is built from 15 residues. Unmatched junction bases numbered 2, after V lost 6 bases and J lost 2 bases. Germline CDR1 and CDR2: MGHDK and SYGVNS. CDR3 sequence reads: CASRSSGRAYNEQFF. CDR3 nucleotide sequence: TGTGCCAGCAGATCTAGCGGGAGGGCCTACAATGAGCAGTTCTTC. Filled out from reference TRBV25-1 and TRBJ2-1, the complete variable domain reads EADIYQTPRYLVIGTGKKITLECSQTMGHDKMYWYQQDPGMELHLIHYSYGVNSTEKGDLSSESTVSRIRTEHFPLTLESARPSHTSQYLCASRSSGRAYNEQFFGPGTRLTVL.

This clone was counted a single time. V and J are TRBV29-1 and TRBJ1-2; weak D call: TRBD1 (5 bases). V was clipped by 6 bases and J by 4 bases, with 12 bases between them. This CDR3 is built from 12 residues. CDR1 and CDR2 from the germline V gene are SQVTM and ANQGSEA. The CDR3 is CSVQGEGYGYTF. DNA for the CDR3: TGCAGCGTCCAGGGCGAGGGCTATGGCTACACCTTC.

This clone was detected only a few times. CDR3 amino acids: CASSSSSISHEQYF. CDR3 sequence (DNA): TGTGCCAGCAGTTCCTCTAGCATAAGCCACGAGCAGTACTTC. This chain uses TRBV7-9 with TRBJ2-7; TRBD2 is a possible D gene (5 bases). CDR1 is SEHNR, CDR2 FQNEAQ, per germline (reference sequence). V lost 6 bases and J lost 5, with 17 bases in between. CDR3 length equals 14 residues. The variable domain in full, completed from reference TRBV7-9 and TRBJ2-7, reads DTGVSQNPRHKITKRGQNVTFRCDPISEHNRLYWYRQTLGQGPEFLTYFQNEAQLEKSRLLSDRFSAERPKGSFSTLEIQRTEQGDSAMYLCASSSSSISHEQYFGPGTRLTVT.

This chain uses TRBV4-1 with TRBJ1-5, with TRBD1 matching 7 bases. The CDR3 is 16 residues long. V shed 4 bases, J shed 3 bases, and the junction held 9 bases outside the gene matches. The germline V gene encodes CDR1 MGHRA and CDR2 YSYEKL. CDR3 DNA: TGCGCCAGCAGCCGTTCGGGACAGACTTCCAATCAGCCCCAGCATTTT. Protein product: CASSRSGQTSNQPQHF.

The rearrangement joins TRBV30 to TRBJ1-5; D perhaps matches TRBD1 (5 bases). V was pared by 0 bases and J by 0 bases, with 9 bases between. From germline, CDR1 is GTSNPN and CDR2 SVGIG (reference sequence). The CDR3 runs 15 residues. CDR3 loop: CAWSVGGTSNQPQHF. The CDR3 bases are TGTGCCTGGAGTGTAGGAGGGACTAGCAATCAGCCCCAGCATTTT.

This clone was picked up one time. The chain couples TRBV6-5 to TRBJ2-1; a possible D gene is TRBD2 (5 bases). V lost 0 bases to trimming and J lost 5 bases, with 11 bases between them. The CDR3 is 15 amino acids. CDR1 and CDR2 from the germline V gene are MNHEY and SVGAGI. The CDR3 coding sequence is TGTGCCAGCAGTTACTCGCCCAGCGGCCACAATGAGCAGTTCTTC. This codes for CASSYSPSGHNEQFF.

In its sample, this clone was seen once. The V and J genes are TRBV5-4 and TRBJ2-7; D is perhaps TRBD1 (6 bases). Germline V gene lookup returns CDR1 SGHNT and CDR2 YYREEE (reference sequence). V lost 4 bases and J 0 bases, leaving 8 bases between the germline ends. The CDR3 loop spans 13 amino acids. The CDR3 sequence: CASSQQGSYEQYF. Written as DNA, the CDR3 is TGTGCCAGCAGCCAACAGGGCTCCTACGAGCAGTACTTC.